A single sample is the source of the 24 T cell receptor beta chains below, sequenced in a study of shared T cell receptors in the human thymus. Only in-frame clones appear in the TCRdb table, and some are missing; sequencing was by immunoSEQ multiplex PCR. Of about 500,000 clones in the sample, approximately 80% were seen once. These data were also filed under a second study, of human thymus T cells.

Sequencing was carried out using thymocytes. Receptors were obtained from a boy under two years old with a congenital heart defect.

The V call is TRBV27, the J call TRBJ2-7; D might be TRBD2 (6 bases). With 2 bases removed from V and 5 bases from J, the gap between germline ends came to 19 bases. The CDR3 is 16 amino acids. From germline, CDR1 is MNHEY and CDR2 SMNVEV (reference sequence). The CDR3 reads CASSLIAAGPGDEQYF. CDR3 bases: TGTGCCAGCAGTTTAATCGCGGCGGGGCCGGGAGACGAGCAGTACTTC.

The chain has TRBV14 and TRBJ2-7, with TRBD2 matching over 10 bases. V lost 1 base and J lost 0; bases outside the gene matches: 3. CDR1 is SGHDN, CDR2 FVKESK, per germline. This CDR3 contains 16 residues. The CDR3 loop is CASSQGASGGSYEQYF. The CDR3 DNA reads TGTGCCAGCAGCCAAGGGGCTAGCGGGGGCTCCTACGAGCAGTACTTC.

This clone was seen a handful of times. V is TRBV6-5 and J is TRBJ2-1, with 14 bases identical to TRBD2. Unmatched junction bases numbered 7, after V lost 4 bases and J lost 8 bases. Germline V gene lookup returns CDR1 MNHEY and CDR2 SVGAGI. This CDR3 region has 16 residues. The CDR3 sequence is CASSWGLAGVGDEQFF. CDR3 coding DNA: TGTGCCAGCAGTTGGGGACTAGCGGGAGTTGGCGATGAGCAGTTCTTC.

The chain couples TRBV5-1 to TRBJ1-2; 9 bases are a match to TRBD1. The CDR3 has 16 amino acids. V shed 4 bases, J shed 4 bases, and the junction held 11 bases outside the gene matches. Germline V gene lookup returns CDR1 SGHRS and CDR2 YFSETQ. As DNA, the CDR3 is TGCGCCAGCAGCATAGGGGGGACAGGGCGGCCCTATGGCTACACCTTC. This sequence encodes CASSIGGTGRPYGYTF. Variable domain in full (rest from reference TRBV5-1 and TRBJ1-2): KAGVTQTPRYLIKTRGQQVTLSCSPISGHRSVSWYQQTPGQGLQFLFEYFSETQRNKGNFPGRFSGRQFSNSRSEMNVSTLELGDSALYLCASSIGGTGRPYGYTFGSGTRLTVV.

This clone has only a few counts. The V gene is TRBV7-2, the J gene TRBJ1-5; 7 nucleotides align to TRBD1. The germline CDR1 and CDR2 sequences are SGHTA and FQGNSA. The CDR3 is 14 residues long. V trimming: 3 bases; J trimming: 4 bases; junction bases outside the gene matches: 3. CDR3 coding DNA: TGTGCCAGCAGCTTGACAGGGTTTAATCAGCCCCAGCATTTT. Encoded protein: CASSLTGFNQPQHF.

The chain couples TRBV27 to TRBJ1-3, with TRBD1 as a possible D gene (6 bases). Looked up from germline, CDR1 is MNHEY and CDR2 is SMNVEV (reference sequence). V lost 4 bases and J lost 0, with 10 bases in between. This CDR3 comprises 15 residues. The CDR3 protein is CASSSTGTSGNTIYF. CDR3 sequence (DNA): TGTGCCAGCAGTTCTACAGGGACCTCTGGAAACACCATATATTTT.

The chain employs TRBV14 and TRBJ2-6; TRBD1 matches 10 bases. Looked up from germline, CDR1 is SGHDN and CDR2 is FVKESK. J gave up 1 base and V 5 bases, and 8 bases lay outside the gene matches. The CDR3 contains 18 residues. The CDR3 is CASSSGTGVASGANVLTF. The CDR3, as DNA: TGTGCCAGCAGCAGCGGGACAGGGGTAGCATCTGGGGCCAACGTCCTGACTTTC.

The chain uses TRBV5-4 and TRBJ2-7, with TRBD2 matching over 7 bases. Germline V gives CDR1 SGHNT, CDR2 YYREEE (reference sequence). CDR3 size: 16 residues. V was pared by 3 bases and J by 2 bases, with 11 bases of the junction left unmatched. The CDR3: CASSSKKLARAYEQYF. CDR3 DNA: TGTGCCAGCAGCTCGAAGAAACTAGCGAGAGCCTACGAGCAGTACTTC.

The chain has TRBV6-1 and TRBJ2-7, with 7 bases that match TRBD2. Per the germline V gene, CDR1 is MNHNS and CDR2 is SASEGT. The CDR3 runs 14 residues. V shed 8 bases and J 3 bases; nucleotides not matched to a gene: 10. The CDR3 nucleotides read TGTGCCAGCGCCCCCGGGAGGCCGATCTACGAGCAGTACTTC. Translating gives CASAPGRPIYEQYF.

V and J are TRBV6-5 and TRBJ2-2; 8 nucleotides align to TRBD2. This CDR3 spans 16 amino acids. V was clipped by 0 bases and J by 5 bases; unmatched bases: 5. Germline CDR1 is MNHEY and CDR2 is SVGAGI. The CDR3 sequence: CASSYSTSEETGELFF. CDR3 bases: TGTGCCAGCAGTTACTCGACTAGCGAGGAGACCGGGGAGCTGTTTTTT.

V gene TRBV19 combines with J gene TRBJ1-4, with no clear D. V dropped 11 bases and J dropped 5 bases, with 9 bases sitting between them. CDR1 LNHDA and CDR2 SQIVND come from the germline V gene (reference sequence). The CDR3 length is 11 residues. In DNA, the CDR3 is TGTGCCTGCAGGATGAATGAAAAACTGTTTTTT. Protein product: CACRMNEKLFF.

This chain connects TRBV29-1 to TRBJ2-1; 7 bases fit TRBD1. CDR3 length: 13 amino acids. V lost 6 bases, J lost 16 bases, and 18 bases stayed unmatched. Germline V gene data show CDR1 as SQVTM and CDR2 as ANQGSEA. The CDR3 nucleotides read TGCAGCGTATTAGACAGGGCCAGCGACCGGCAATTCTTC. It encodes CSVLDRASDRQFF.

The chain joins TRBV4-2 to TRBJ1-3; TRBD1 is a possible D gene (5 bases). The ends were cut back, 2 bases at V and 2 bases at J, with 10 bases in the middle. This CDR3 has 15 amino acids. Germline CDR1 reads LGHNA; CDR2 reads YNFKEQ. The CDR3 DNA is TGTGCCAGCAGCCAACTACAGGTCGCTGGAAACACCATATATTTT. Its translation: CASSQLQVAGNTIYF.

DNA of the CDR3: TGTGCCAGCAGTTTAGTAGGGAGGGGTCCGAACACTGAAGCTTTCTTT. Its translation: CASSLVGRGPNTEAFF. The chain couples TRBV28 to TRBJ1-1, with D perhaps matching TRBD1 (5 bases). The CDR3 is 16 residues long. Trimming cost V 2 bases and J 1 base, with 14 bases left between them. The V gene's germline CDR1 is MDHEN and CDR2 SYDVKM. The full variable domain, with the rest looked up from reference TRBV28 and TRBJ1-1, is DVKVTQSSRYLVKRTGEKVFLECVQDMDHENMFWYRQDPGLGLRLIYFSYDVKMKEKGDIPEGYSVSREKKERFSLILESASTNQTSMYLCASSLVGRGPNTEAFFGQGTRLTVV.

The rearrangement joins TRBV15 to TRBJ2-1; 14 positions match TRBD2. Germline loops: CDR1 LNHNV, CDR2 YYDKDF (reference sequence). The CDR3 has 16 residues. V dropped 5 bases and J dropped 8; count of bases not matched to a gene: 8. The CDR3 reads CATSRLAGGPGDEQFF. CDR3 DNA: TGTGCCACCAGCCGACTAGCGGGAGGGCCTGGGGATGAGCAGTTCTTC.

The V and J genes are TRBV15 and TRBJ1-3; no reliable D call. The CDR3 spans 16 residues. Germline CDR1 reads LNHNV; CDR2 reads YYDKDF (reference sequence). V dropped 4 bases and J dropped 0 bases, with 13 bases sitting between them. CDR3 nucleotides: TGTGCCACCAGCAACGCCGTTGGGAGCTCTGGAAACACCATATATTTT. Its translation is CATSNAVGSSGNTIYF.

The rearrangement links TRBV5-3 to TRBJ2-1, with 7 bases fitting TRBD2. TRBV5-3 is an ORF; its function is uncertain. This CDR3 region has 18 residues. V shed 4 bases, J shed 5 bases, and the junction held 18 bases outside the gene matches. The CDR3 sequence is CARSPGRRGGSGDNEQFF. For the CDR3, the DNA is TGTGCCAGAAGCCCGGGTAGGCGGGGCGGGAGTGGGGACAATGAGCAGTTCTTC.

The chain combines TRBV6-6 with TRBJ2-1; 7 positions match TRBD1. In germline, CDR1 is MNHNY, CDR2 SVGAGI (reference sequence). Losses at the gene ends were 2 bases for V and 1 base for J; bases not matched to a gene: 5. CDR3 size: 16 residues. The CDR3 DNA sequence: TGTGCCAGCAGTTACCCCTCACAGGGGTCCTACAATGAGCAGTTCTTC. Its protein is CASSYPSQGSYNEQFF.

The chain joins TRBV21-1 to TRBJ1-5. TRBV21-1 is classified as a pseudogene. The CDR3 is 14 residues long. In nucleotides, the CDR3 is TGTGCCAGCAGCAAGAGGTCGGAGAATCAGCCCCAGCATTTT. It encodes CASSKRSENQPQHF.

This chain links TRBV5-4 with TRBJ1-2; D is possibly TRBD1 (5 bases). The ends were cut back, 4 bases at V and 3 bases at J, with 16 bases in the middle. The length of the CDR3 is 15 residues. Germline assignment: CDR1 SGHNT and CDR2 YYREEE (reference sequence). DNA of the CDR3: TGTGCCAGCAGCGTTCCGGGACTGTCCTACTATGGCTACACCTTC. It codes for CASSVPGLSYYGYTF.

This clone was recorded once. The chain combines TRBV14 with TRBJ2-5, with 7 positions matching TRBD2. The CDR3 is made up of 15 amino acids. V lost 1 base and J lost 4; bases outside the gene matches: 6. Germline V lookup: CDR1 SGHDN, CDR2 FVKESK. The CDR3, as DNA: TGTGCCAGCAGCCAAGTCGGGGGGTCGTCAGAGACCCAGTACTTC. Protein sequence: CASSQVGGSSETQYF.

In nucleotides, the CDR3 is TGTGCCAGCAGCTTAGATAGGTTCGGGGGTGCCTACGAGCAGTACTTC. Protein sequence: CASSLDRFGGAYEQYF. The chain uses TRBV11-2 and TRBJ2-7, with D perhaps TRBD2 (6 bases). Germline V gene data show CDR1 as SGHAT and CDR2 as FQNNGV. The CDR3 is 16 residues long. Trimming pared 0 bases from V and 2 bases from J, leaving 14 bases between.

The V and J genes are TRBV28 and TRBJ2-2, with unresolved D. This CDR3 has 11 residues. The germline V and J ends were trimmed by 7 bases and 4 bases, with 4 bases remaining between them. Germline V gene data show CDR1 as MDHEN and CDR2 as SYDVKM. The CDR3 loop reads CASTGTGELFF. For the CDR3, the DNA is TGTGCCAGCACCGGCACCGGGGAGCTGTTTTTT.

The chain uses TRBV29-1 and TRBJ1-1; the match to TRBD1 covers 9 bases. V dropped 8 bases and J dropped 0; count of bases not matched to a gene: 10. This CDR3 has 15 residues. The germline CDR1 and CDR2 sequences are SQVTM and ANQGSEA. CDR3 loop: CSFSGTGSVNTEAFF. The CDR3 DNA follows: TGCAGCTTTTCGGGGACAGGGAGCGTGAACACTGAAGCTTTCTTT.